Listed below are T cell receptor beta chains from one sample, sequenced in a study of T cells in Graves' hyperthyroidism and ophthalmopathy. TCRdb itself ran the multiplex PCR reads through MiXCR, one entry per CDR3 protein. The sample lists a few hundred thousand distinct CDR3 sequences, 13% to 15% seen once, with roughly 20% in the top ten. The sequenced sample consisted of blood. Receptors originate from a woman aged 60-70 years with Graves' ophthalmopathy. CDR3s include the opening cysteine and the closing phenylalanine or tryptophan. D genes are given only for firm matches. Some rows have no size entry. The others give once, few or many, or a class for an expanded clone.

V gene	D gene	J gene	clone size	CDR3 DNA	CDR3 protein
TRBV7-9	TRBD1	TRBJ1-5	-	TGTGCCAGCAGCGAACAGGGGAGCAATCAGCCCCAGCATTTT	CASSEQGSNQPQHF
TRBV19	TRBD1	TRBJ2-1	few	TGTGCCAGTAGTATAGTTGACAGGGCGGCTGAGCAGTTCTTC	CASSIVDRAAEQFF
TRBV16	TRBD1	TRBJ1-5	many	TGTGCCAGCAGTCACGGACAGGGCAATCAGCCCCAGCATTTT	CASSHGQGNQPQHF
TRBV7-9	-	TRBJ2-2	few	TGTGCCAGCAGCTTTTATACAGGAAACACCGGGGAGCTGTTTTTT	CASSFYTGNTGELFF
TRBV6-6	TRBD1	TRBJ2-5	many	TGTGCCAGCAGTTACAGGGGGCGAGAGACCCAGTACTTC	CASSYRGRETQYF
TRBV30	-	TRBJ2-5	many	TGTGCCTGGAGTCCAAGGACGTACAACCAAGAGACCCAGTACTTC	CAWSPRTYNQETQYF
TRBV5-1	-	TRBJ2-5	many	TGCGCCAGCAGCTTGGTCGGGGGAGAGACCCAGTACTTC	CASSLVGGETQYF
TRBV19	TRBD2	TRBJ2-1	few	TGTGCCAGTAACCCCGGTCTAGCGGGAGGGGGTGAGCAGTTCTTC	CASNPGLAGGGEQFF
TRBV6-1	TRBD1	TRBJ1-6	-	TGTGCCAGCAGCCGGGACAGGGAACGGGGTTCACCCCTCCACTTT	CASSRDRERGSPLHF
TRBV7-2	-	TRBJ2-2	many	TGTGCCAGCAGCTTATGGGTTGTCGGGGATACCGGGGAGCTGTTTTTT	CASSLWVVGDTGELFF
TRBV6-1	-	TRBJ1-2	few	TGTGCCAGCAGGTCACAGGGTGACCAGCGACCCTCTAACTATGGCTACACCTTC	CASRSQGDQRPSNYGYTF
TRBV30	-	TRBJ1-3	many	TGTGCCTGGAGTGTACCCCCCCCGCGCTCTGGAAACACCATATATTTT	CAWSVPPPRSGNTIYF
TRBV7-2	-	TRBJ2-3	few	TGTGCCAGCAGCTTAGAACAGCTGGGGGATACGCAGTATTTT	CASSLEQLGDTQYF
TRBV6-1	-	TRBJ1-4	-	TGTGCCAGCAGTTCCAATCCGCCAACTAATGAAAAACTGTTTTTT	CASSSNPPTNEKLFF
TRBV19	TRBD2	TRBJ2-3	-	TGTGCCAGTAGTACTTTTGAAGCGGGAGGGCTCACAGATACGCAGTATTTT	CASSTFEAGGLTDTQYF
TRBV29-1	-	TRBJ2-3	many	TGCAGCGTTGGTGGGGGAGGCACAGATACGCAGTATTTT	CSVGGGGTDTQYF
TRBV30	-	TRBJ2-7	few	TGTGCCTGGAGTTCGGCAATAGCCTACGAGCAGCACTTC	CAWSSAIAYEQHF
TRBV20-1	TRBD1	TRBJ1-1	many	TGCAGTGCTCCCAAAACAGGGGGTACTGAAGCTTTCTTT	CSAPKTGGTEAFF
TRBV9	-	TRBJ1-6	-	TGTGCCAGCAGCTTTCGGACGGAAAATTCACCCCTCGACTTT	CASSFRTENSPLDF
TRBV20-1	TRBD1	TRBJ1-5	-	TGCAGTGCGAGACGACAGGGACAAAGCAATCAGCCCCAGCATTTT	CSARRQGQSNQPQHF
TRBV12-3/TRBV12-4	-	TRBJ2-5	many	TGTGCCAGCAGTTTAGCGTCTACAGGGTCGGGGGAGACCCAGTACTTC	CASSLASTGSGETQYF
TRBV29-1	-	TRBJ2-2	few	TGCAGCGTTGAGGCAGACACCGGGGAGCTGTTTTTT	CSVEADTGELFF
TRBV5-1	-	TRBJ2-7	many	TGCGCCAGCAGCTTGATCGGAGACCCCTACGAGCAGTACTTC	CASSLIGDPYEQYF
TRBV11-2	-	TRBJ2-7	-	TGTGCCAGCGGCAGGGGGGGCGTAACCTCCTACGAGCAGTACTTC	CASGRGGVTSYEQYF
TRBV20-1	TRBD1	TRBJ2-7	-	TGCAGTGCTTTCCCTGACAGGACAGGGGAGCAGTACTTC	CSAFPDRTGEQYF
TRBV2	TRBD2	TRBJ2-5	many	TGTGCCAGCAGTCTCCGGACTAGCGGGGGCCAAGAGACCCAGTACTTC	CASSLRTSGGQETQYF
TRBV24-1	-	TRBJ2-3	many	TGTGCCACCAGTGATCGTAGAGTGGATACGCAGTATTTT	CATSDRRVDTQYF
TRBV13	TRBD1	TRBJ1-6	many	TGTGCCAGCAGTAGTAGGAGGGACAGTAGCTCCTATAATTCACCCCTCCACTTT	CASSSRRDSSSYNSPLHF
TRBV6-1	TRBD2	TRBJ2-7	many	TGTGCCAGCAGTCCCCCCGGACTAGCGCTCAACGAGCAGTACTTC	CASSPPGLALNEQYF
TRBV20-1	-	TRBJ2-1	many	TGCAGTGCTAGAGTCCCCAGACGCGGCAATGAGCAGTTCTTC	CSARVPRRGNEQFF
TRBV7-2	-	TRBJ2-1	-	TGTGCCAGCAGCTTAGCATGGGGTGGGAATGAGCAGTTCTTC	CASSLAWGGNEQFF
TRBV5-1	-	TRBJ1-1	-	TGCGCCAGCAGCACCGGACGTCATGAGCGGAACACTGAAGCTTTCTTT	CASSTGRHERNTEAFF
TRBV13	-	TRBJ1-6	-	TGTGCCAGCAGCCATTGGGACCGCAGCTCCTATAATTCACCCCTCCACTTT	CASSHWDRSSYNSPLHF